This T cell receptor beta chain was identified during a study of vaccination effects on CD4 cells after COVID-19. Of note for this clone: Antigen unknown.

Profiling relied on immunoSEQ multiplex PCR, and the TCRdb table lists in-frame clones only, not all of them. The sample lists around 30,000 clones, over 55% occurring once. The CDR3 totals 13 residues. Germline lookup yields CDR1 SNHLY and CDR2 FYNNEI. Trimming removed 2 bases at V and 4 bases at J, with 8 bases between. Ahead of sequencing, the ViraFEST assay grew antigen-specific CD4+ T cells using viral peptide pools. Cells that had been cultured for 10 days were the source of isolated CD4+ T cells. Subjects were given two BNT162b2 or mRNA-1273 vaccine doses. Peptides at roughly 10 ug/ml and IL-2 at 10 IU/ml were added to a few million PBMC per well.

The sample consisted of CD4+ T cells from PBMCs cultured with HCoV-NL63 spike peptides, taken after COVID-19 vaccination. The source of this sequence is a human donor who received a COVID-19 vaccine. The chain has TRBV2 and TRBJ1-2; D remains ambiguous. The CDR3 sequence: CASSEQSVYGYTF. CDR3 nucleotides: TGTGCCAGCAGTGAACAGTCTGTCTATGGCTACACCTTC.